This T cell receptor beta chain originates from a study of T-cell memory formation after mild COVID-19. It was 5'RACE with constant-segment primers that produced the TCR alpha and TCR beta cDNA libraries, which carried sample barcodes and UMIs. TCRdb reanalysed the 5' RACE reads using MiXCR and keeps one entry per CDR3 protein. The sample holds 120,000 to 150,000 distinct CDR3 sequences; 14% to 15% are singletons and the top ten take about 26%. V shed 0 bases and J 0 bases; nucleotides not matched to a gene: 6. CDR3 length: 17 residues. Germline V gives CDR1 SGHTA, CDR2 FQGNSA. Overall study results and limits: Mainly in CM and EM were contracting CD4+ clones; CD8+ were in EMRA. Several responding clones turned up in pre-infection memory, indicating that cross-reactive memory may have taken part. Clones contracting over day 15 to 85 were CD4/CD8 balanced, with later expanders leaning CD4+.

This clonotype occurred a few times. Its antigen is unidentified. The source is an adult woman who had mild COVID-19 (a few samples of this study predate the infection). Cell type and time point are not known. Sequencing was carried out using PBMCs or a T cell subset sorted from them (not recorded which). V gene TRBV7-2 combines with J gene TRBJ1-2; the match to TRBD1 covers 8 bases. CDR3 loop: CASSLALGTGPNYGYTF. CDR3 nucleotides: TGTGCCAGCAGCTTAGCTTTAGGGACAGGACCTAACTATGGCTACACCTTC.